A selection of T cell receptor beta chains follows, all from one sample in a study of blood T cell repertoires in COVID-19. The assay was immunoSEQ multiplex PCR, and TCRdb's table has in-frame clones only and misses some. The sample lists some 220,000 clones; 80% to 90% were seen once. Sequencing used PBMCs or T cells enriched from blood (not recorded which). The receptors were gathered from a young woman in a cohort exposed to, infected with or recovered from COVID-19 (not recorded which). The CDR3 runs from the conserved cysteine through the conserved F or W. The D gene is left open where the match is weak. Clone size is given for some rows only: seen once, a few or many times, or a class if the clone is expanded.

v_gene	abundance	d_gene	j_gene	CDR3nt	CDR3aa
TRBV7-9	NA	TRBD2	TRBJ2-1	TGTGCCAGCAGTTTTCCCACTAGCGGGATTCCCTCCTCCTACAATGAGCAGTTCTTC	CASSFPTSGIPSSYNEQFF
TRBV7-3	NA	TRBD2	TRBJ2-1	TGTGCCAGCAGTCCCGGACTAGCGGGAGGTAATGAGCAGTTCTTC	CASSPGLAGGNEQFF
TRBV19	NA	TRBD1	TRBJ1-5	TGTGCCAGTAGTAACCCTACACAGGGGAGCAATCAGCCCCAGCATTTT	CASSNPTQGSNQPQHF
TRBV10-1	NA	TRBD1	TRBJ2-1	TGCGCCAGCAGTGACGGACAGGGCGCGGATGAGCAGTTCTTC	CASSDGQGADEQFF
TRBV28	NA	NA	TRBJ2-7	TGTGCCAGCAGTCGCGACAGGCTTCGGGAGCAGTACTTC	CASSRDRLREQYF
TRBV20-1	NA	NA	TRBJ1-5	TGCAGTGCTAGTGGGGGCTTTTATAGCAATCAGCCCCAGCATTTT	CSASGGFYSNQPQHF
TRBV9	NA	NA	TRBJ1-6	TGTGCCAGCAGCCCCGACGGGGCGGGGAGTCCCCTCCACTTT	CASSPDGAGSPLHF
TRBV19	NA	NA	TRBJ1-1	TGTGCCAGTAGTATCGGGGGGGTGAACACTGAAGCTTTCTTT	CASSIGGVNTEAFF
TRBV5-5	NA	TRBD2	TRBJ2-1	TGTGCCAGCAGCTTGGTAGCGGGAGTTTACAATGAGCAGTTCTTC	CASSLVAGVYNEQFF
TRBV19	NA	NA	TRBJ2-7	TGTGCCAGTAGTATATCGACCCCAGGTTACGAGCAGTACTTC	CASSISTPGYEQYF
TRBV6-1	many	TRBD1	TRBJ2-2	TGTGCCAGCAGTGAAGCGGGGGACAGGGCTCCCGGGGAGCTGTTTTTT	CASSEAGDRAPGELFF
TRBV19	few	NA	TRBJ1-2	TGTGCCAGTACGTTACTCGGGGAAAACTATGGCTACACCTTC	CASTLLGENYGYTF
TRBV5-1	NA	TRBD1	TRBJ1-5	TGCGCCAGCAGTTTTACAGGGGGCCTAAATCAGCCCCAGCATTTT	CASSFTGGLNQPQHF
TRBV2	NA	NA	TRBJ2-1	TGTGCCAGCAGAACAGGGAGAGGCTCCTACAATGAGCAGTTCTTC	CASRTGRGSYNEQFF
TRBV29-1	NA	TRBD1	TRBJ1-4	TGCAGCGTTGTTTTGACAGGGGAAGATGAAAAACTGTTTTTT	CSVVLTGEDEKLFF
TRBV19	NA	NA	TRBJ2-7	TGTGCCAGTAGTTATGGTGGCGGAATGACCTACGAGCAGTACTTC	CASSYGGGMTYEQYF
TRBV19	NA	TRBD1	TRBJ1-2	TGTGCCAGTAGTATTGGTTCTGGCAGGGGGCGTTATGGCTACACCTTC	CASSIGSGRGRYGYTF
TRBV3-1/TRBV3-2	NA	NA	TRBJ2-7	TGTGCCAGCAGCCACCCTCCAAGCGGGCCGTCCTACGAGCAGTACTTC	CASSHPPSGPSYEQYF
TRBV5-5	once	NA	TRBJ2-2	TGTGCCAGCAGCCCAAGGCGGGGGCTAAACACCGGGGAGCTGTTTTTT	CASSPRRGLNTGELFF
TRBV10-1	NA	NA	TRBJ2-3	TGCGCCAGCAGTGACGGCGGGGCAGCAGATACGCAGTATTTT	CASSDGGAADTQYF
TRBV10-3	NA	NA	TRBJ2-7	TGTGCCATCAGTGAGTCGATCGGGACAAGATACGAGCAGTACTTC	CAISESIGTRYEQYF
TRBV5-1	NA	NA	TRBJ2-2	TGCGCCAGCAGCTTGCCGACCTGGGCGTTCGCGAACACCGGGGAGCTGTTTTTT	CASSLPTWAFANTGELFF
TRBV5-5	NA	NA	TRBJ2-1	TGTGCCAGCAGCTTCGAAGGGGATGAGCAGTTCTTC	CASSFEGDEQFF
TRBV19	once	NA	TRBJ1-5	TGTGCCAGTAGTATTAGGAGGACTGAAAATCAGCCCCAGCATTTT	CASSIRRTENQPQHF
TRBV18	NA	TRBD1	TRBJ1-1	TGTGCCAGCTCAAACAGGGGGCGTGACACTGAAGCTTTCTTT	CASSNRGRDTEAFF
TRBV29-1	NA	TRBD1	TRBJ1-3	TGCAGCGTGGGACAGAGCTCTGGAAACACCATATATTTT	CSVGQSSGNTIYF
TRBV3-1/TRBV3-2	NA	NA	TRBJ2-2	TGTGCCAGCAGCCAAGATTGGGTTGGCTACGGGGGCACCGGGGAGCTGTTTTTT	CASSQDWVGYGGTGELFF
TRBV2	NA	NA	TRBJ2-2	TGTGCCAGCAGTGAACTCCGGACCGGGGAGCTGTTTTTT	CASSELRTGELFF
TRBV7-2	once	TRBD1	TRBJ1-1	TGTGCCAGCAGCGAACAGGGGGTCAGCACTGAAGCTTTCTTT	CASSEQGVSTEAFF
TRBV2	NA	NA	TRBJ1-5	TGTGCCAGCACAATCACACTAGAGAGCAATCAGCCCCAGCATTTT	CASTITLESNQPQHF
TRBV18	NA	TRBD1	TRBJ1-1	TGTGCCAGCTCACCCCGGGACAGTGACGGAAACACTGAAGCTTTCTTT	CASSPRDSDGNTEAFF
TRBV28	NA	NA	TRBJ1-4	TGTGCCAGCAGTTCAACAGCCCTTAGTAATGAAAAACTGTTTTTT	CASSSTALSNEKLFF
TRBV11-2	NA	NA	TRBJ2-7	TGTGCCAGCAGCTTAGGCGCGAGTGGTGCTAGCTCCTACGAGCAGTACTTC	CASSLGASGASSYEQYF
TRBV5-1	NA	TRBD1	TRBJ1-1	TGCGCCAGCAGCATCCAGGGGGACCTTACTGAAGCTTTCTTT	CASSIQGDLTEAFF
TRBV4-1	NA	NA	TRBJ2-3	TGCGCCAGCAGCCAAGATTTCAGAGATACGCAGTATTTT	CASSQDFRDTQYF
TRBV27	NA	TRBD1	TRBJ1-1	TGTGCCAGCAGAACAGGGGGGACGGTGAACACTGAAGCTTTCTTT	CASRTGGTVNTEAFF
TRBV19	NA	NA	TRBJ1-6	TGTGCCAGTAGTATTCCGACTGGAGAGAATTCACCCCTCCACTTT	CASSIPTGENSPLHF
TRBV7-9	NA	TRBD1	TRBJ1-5	TGTGCCAGCAGCTTAGCCTGGGACAGGGGGCCGGACCAGCCCCAGCATTTT	CASSLAWDRGPDQPQHF
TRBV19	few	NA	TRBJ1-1	TGTGCCAGTAGTTCGGACAGCAGTGAAGCTTTCTTT	CASSSDSSEAFF
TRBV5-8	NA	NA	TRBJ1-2	TGTGCCAGCAGCCTCCTCGGGAAGAGGCATGGCTACACCTTC	CASSLLGKRHGYTF
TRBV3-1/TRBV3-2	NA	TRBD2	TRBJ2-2	TGTGCCAGCAGCCAAGATCGGGGACTAGGCACCGGGGAGCTGTTTTTT	CASSQDRGLGTGELFF
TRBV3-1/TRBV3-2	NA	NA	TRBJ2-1	TGTGCCAGCAGCCAGTCGGACTTCACCCGCGGCAATGAGCAGTTCTTC	CASSQSDFTRGNEQFF
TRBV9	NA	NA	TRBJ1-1	TGTGCCAGCAGCGTAGGGGAGGCTGAAGCTTTCTTT	CASSVGEAEAFF
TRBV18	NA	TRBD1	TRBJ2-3	TGTGCCAGCTCATCCCGACAGGGGGAGACAGATACGCAGTATTTT	CASSSRQGETDTQYF
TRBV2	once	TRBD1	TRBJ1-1	TGTGCCAGCAGCCAGGGACAGGGGGTAAACACTGAAGCTTTCTTT	CASSQGQGVNTEAFF